This T cell receptor (beta chain) was identified during a study of blood T cell repertoires in COVID-19. The CDR3 sequence is 16 residues long. V shed 5 bases and J shed 0 bases, with 17 bases lying between them. Germline CDR1 reads SGHVS; CDR2 reads FNYEAQ. Assay: immunoSEQ multiplex PCR; the TCRdb copy retains only in-frame clones and omits some. The table lists 250,000 or so clones, around 90% of them singletons. Sample: peripheral blood. This chain joins TRBV7-6 and TRBJ2-7; a possible D gene is TRBD2 (6 bases). The origin of this receptor is a woman aged 40 to 49 who had recovered from COVID-19. The chain's CDR3 is CASSPRPDGSSYEQYF. In nucleotides, the CDR3 is TGTGCCAGCAGCCCCAGGCCAGACGGGAGCTCCTACGAGCAGTACTTC.